Each of the 14 T cell receptor beta chains below was sequenced from the same sample in a study of cytomegalovirus exposure and HLA in healthy donors. A multiplex PCR was run with 60 Vbeta primers and 13 Jbeta primers. Profiled with immunoSEQ multiplex PCR; TCRdb holds only in-frame clones, not every one. The sample lists fewer than 200,000 clones; 80% to 90% were seen once. Sequencing was done on a sample of PBMCs. The receptor source for this set is a woman younger than 35 in good health and CMV-seronegative.

This rearrangement joins TRBV10-3 to TRBJ1-2; D remains unclear. Trimming took off 3 bases at V and 12 bases at J, with 8 bases between the two ends. The germline CDR1 and CDR2 sequences are ENHRY and SYGVKD. The CDR3 has 10 amino acids. The CDR3 DNA follows: TGTGCCATCAGTGATTACACGCACACCTTC. Its protein is CAISDYTHTF.

To note about this clone: At one end, the junction sequence differs from germline, possibly due to a read error. The DNA for the CDR3 is TGTGCCGGCAGCCTACAGGGTTTGAGTGAGACAAGGCAGCCCCAGCATTTT. This gives the protein CAGSLQGLSETRQPQHF. V is TRBV9 and J is TRBJ1-5; a possible D gene is TRBD1 (6 bases). This CDR3 is built from 17 residues. CDR1 SGDLS and CDR2 YYNGEE come from the germline V gene. Full variable domain (rest looked up from reference TRBV9 and TRBJ1-5): DSGVTQTPKHLITATGQRVTLRCSPRSGDLSVYWYQQSLDQGLQFLIQYYNGEERAKGNILERFSAQQFPDLHSELNLSSLELGDSALYFCAGSLQGLSETRQPQHFGDGTRLSIL.

This clone was recorded a few times. The rearrangement uses TRBV6-4 and TRBJ2-3; D possibly corresponds to TRBD2 (6 bases). V was clipped by 3 bases and J by 3 bases, with 13 bases between them. CDR3 length: 15 residues. The germline V gene has CDR1 MRHNA and CDR2 SNTAGT. CDR3 nucleotide sequence: TGTGCCAGCAGTGAGGAAGCGGGTGGGACAGATACGCAGTATTTT. As protein: CASSEEAGGTDTQYF.

V and J are TRBV7-8 and TRBJ1-5, with D unresolved. The CDR3 runs 14 residues. V lost 4 bases, J lost 4 bases, and 11 bases lay in between. Germline lookup yields CDR1 SGHVS and CDR2 FQNEAQ. CDR3 coding DNA: TGTGCCAGCAGCTCAACAGTTATAAATCAGCCCCAGCATTTT. This encodes CASSSTVINQPQHF.

The V and J genes are TRBV4-3 and TRBJ2-3; maybe TRBD2 (6 bases). The CDR3 consists of 16 residues. Trimming shortened V by 1 base and J by 2 bases, and 13 bases separated the two germline ends. Germline CDR1 LGHNA, CDR2 YSLEER. The CDR3 DNA follows: TGCGCCAGCAGCCAAGTAGGGCGGGGCAACACAGATACGCAGTATTTT. Translation gives CASSQVGRGNTDTQYF.

CDR3 sequence reads: CATEPGLAGLNEQFF. The DNA of the CDR3 is TGTGCCACCGAACCGGGACTAGCGGGACTCAATGAGCAGTTCTTC. The chain links TRBV2 to TRBJ2-1; 13 bases are a match to TRBD2. The CDR3 runs to 15 residues. The germline gives CDR1 SNHLY, CDR2 FYNNEI. V shed 10 bases, J shed 6 bases, and the junction held 9 bases outside the gene matches. Combining the CDR3 with reference TRBV2 and TRBJ2-1 gives the whole variable domain EPEVTQTPSHQVTQMGQEVILRCVPISNHLYFYWYRQILGQKVEFLVSFYNNEISEKSEIFDDQFSVERPDGSNFTLKIRSTKLEDSAMYFCATEPGLAGLNEQFFGPGTRLTVL.

The chain combines TRBV28 with TRBJ1-3, with D unresolved. Trimming took off 6 bases at V and 0 bases at J, with 9 bases between the two ends. Germline V gene lookup returns CDR1 MDHEN and CDR2 SYDVKM. The length of the CDR3 is 14 residues. This CDR3 reads CASSLPNSGNTIYF. CDR3 nucleotides: TGTGCCAGCAGCCTACCGAACTCTGGAAACACCATATATTTT.

Here the CDR3 DNA reads TGTGCCAGCAGTTCCCCCGGACAGGGCGCAGATACGCAGTATTTT. Translation: CASSSPGQGADTQYF. The genes are TRBV27 and TRBJ2-3; 8 nucleotides align to TRBD1. Losses at the gene ends were 4 bases for V and 4 bases for J; bases not matched to a gene: 7. The CDR3 length is 15 residues. Germline V lookup: CDR1 MNHEY, CDR2 SMNVEV (reference sequence).

Of note for this clone: In the same sample, other DNA sequences code for this CDR3. The chain uses TRBV14 and TRBJ2-5; no firm D call. Per the germline V gene, CDR1 is SGHDN and CDR2 is FVKESK. The CDR3 has 12 amino acids. V gave up 2 bases and J gave up 11 bases, with 12 bases separating them. The CDR3: CASSQILATQYF. The CDR3 nucleotides are TGTGCCAGCAGCCAAATATTGGCGACTCAGTACTTC.

The chain has TRBV18 and TRBJ2-4; D perhaps matches TRBD2 (5 bases). The V and J ends lost 2 bases and 4 bases respectively, with 12 bases between them. CDR3 size: 15 residues. CDR1 and CDR2 (germline): KGHSH, LQKENI. The CDR3 nucleotides are TGTGCCAGCTCACCAAGCGGAAATTCTAAAAACATTCAGTACTTC. Translated, it gives CASSPSGNSKNIQYF.

A single count supports this clone. The rearrangement links TRBV4-1 to TRBJ1-1; a weak D match, TRBD1 (6 bases). Deletions cut 6 bases from V and 5 bases from J, with 16 bases between. Germline V gene data show CDR1 as MGHRA and CDR2 as YSYEKL. This CDR3 spans 14 amino acids. CDR3 nucleotide sequence: TGCGCCAGCAGAGCCATAAGGGGGGGGACTGAAGCTTTCTTT. Amino acids: CASRAIRGGTEAFF.

This chain connects TRBV4-3 to TRBJ2-3; 10 bases are shared with TRBD1. CDR3 length: 18 amino acids. Unmatched junction bases numbered 12, after V lost 0 bases and J lost 6 bases. Germline-derived CDR1 and CDR2 are LGHNA and YSLEER. The CDR3 region has the DNA TGCGCCAGCAGCCAAGATTATGAGGGGACAGGGGTGAGGGATACGCAGTATTTT. It codes for CASSQDYEGTGVRDTQYF.

This clone was recorded once. The chain recombines TRBV5-8 with TRBJ2-3; TRBD2 aligns across 10 bases. The germline V gene encodes CDR1 SGHTS and CDR2 YDEGEE. The CDR3 is 15 residues long. Trimming took 3 bases from V and 5 from J; bases not matched to a gene: 6. CDR3 in amino acids: CASSWLAGAGDTQYF. CDR3 sequence (DNA): TGTGCCAGCAGCTGGCTAGCGGGAGCCGGAGATACGCAGTATTTT. The full variable domain, its missing parts supplied by reference TRBV5-8 and TRBJ2-3, is EAGVTQSPTHLIKTRGQQATLRCSPISGHTSVYWYQQALGLGLQFLLWYDEGEERNRGNFPPRFSGRQFPNYSSELNVNALELEDSALYLCASSWLAGAGDTQYFGPGTRLTVL.

This chain connects TRBV5-6 to TRBJ2-5; TRBD2 aligns across 15 bases. Germline V gives CDR1 SGHDT, CDR2 YYEEEE. J lost 1 base, V lost 0 bases, and 4 bases had no gene match. The CDR3 loop spans 18 amino acids. The CDR3 nucleotides read TGTGCCAGCAGCTTGGTTGGACTAGCGGGAGGGCTCCAAGAGACCCAGTACTTC. Encoded protein: CASSLVGLAGGLQETQYF. The full variable domain, its missing parts supplied by reference TRBV5-6 and TRBJ2-5, is DAGVTQSPTHLIKTRGQQVTLRCSPKSGHDTVSWYQQALGQGPQFIFQYYEEEERQRGNFPDRFSGHQFPNYSSELNVNALLLGDSALYLCASSLVGLAGGLQETQYFGPGTRLLVL.